The clone carrying this TCR beta chain was detected only once. This entry belongs to a study of blood T cell repertoires in COVID-19. Overall study context: From the United States, Italy and Spain came samples of acute and convalescent COVID-19. PBMCs, B-cell-depleted T cells, or T cells were the source of the cDNA or gDNA that made up the material.

Under the authors' procedure: From reference gene primer amplification, estimates of nucleated cell counts were derived. The protocol was immunoSEQ multiplex PCR, while the TCRdb copy is restricted to in-frame clones and leaves out a portion. That table furnishes V, J and clone size, whereas the DNA furnished D and trimming. Here the sample spans fewer than 250,000 clones, around 83% being singletons. Germline assignment: CDR1 MDHEN and CDR2 SYDVKM. Germline trimming cut 6 bases from V and 6 bases from J; bases unmatched to any gene: 5. This CDR3 has 14 amino acids. Sequencing was performed on peripheral blood. The receptor comes from a woman in her forties or fifties with acute or convalescent COVID-19. V is TRBV28 and J is TRBJ1-6; 7 bases map to TRBD1. CDR3 loop: CASRPEGANSPLHF. The CDR3 bases are TGTGCCAGCAGACCCGAGGGGGCTAATTCACCCCTCCACTTT.